This T cell receptor beta chain was found in a study of blood T cells in healthy people across ages. The CDR3 contains 13 residues. Germline loops: CDR1 KGHDR, CDR2 SFDVKD. With 7 bases removed from V and 1 base from J, the gap between germline ends came to 4 bases. A J-beta primer mix and a sample-barcoded 5' primer were used in a second PCR of about 7 to 12 cycles. MiXCR was run by TCRdb on the 5' RACE reads, yielding one entry per CDR3 protein. The data contain about 1,000,000 distinct CDR3 sequences, roughly 45% of them seen just once; the ten biggest clones take up approximately 19%. The material sequenced was blood. The chain has TRBV24-1 and TRBJ2-6; D gene unclear. The receptor comes from a woman aged 60-75 years in good health. This chain's CDR3 is CATSESGANVLTF. CDR3 in DNA: TGTGCCACCAGCGAATCTGGGGCCAACGTCCTGACTTTC.